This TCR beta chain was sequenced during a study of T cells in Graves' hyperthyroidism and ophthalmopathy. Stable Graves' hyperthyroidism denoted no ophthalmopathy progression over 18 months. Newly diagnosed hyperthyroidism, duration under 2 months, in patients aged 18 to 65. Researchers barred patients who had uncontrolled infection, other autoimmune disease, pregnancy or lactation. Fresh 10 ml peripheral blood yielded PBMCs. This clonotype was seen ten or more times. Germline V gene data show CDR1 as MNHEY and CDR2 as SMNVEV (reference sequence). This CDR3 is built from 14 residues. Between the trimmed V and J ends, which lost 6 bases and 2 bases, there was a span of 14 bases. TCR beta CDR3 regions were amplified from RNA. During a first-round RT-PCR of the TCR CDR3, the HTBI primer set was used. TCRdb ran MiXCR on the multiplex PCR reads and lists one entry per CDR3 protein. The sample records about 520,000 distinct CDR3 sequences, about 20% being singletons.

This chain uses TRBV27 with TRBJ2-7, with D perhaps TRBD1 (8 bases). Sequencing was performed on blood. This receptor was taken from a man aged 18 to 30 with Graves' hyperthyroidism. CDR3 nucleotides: TGTGCCAGCAGCACAGGGGGGGGGGCCTACGAGCAGTACTTC. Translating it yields CASSTGGGAYEQYF.